The 5 T cell receptor beta chains below all came from one sample that was sequenced in a study of spatial heterogeneity in lung cancer. A single record per CDR3 protein comes from TCRdb applying MiXCR to the 5' RACE reads. Seen here are approximately 52,000 distinct CDR3 sequences, approximately 5.3% observed once, and the top ten hold 11%. Time point noted: sample taken at primary tumor resection. The material sequenced was PBMCs, taken at surgery. All receptors derive from a male donor with early-stage non-small cell lung cancer.

At least ten counts were recorded for this clonotype. This rearrangement joins TRBV5-5 to TRBJ1-5; D perhaps matches TRBD1 (5 bases). This CDR3 is 15 amino acids long. Germline V gene lookup returns CDR1 SGHKS and CDR2 YYEKEE (reference sequence). Trimming took off 4 bases at V and 5 bases at J, with 16 bases between the two ends. CDR3 DNA sequence: TGTGCCAGCAGCCAGGACCCCAGGGAACATCAGCCCCAGCATTTT. The encoded protein is CASSQDPREHQPQHF.

This clonotype was seen repeatedly, ten times or more. CDR3 sequence: CSAGGGTPLHF. Here the CDR3 DNA reads TGCAGTGCTGGAGGGGGAACACCCCTCCACTTT. This chain joins TRBV20-1 and TRBJ1-6, with D tentatively TRBD1 (6 bases). This CDR3 contains 11 residues. The germline CDR1 and CDR2 sequences are DFQATT and SNEGSKA (reference sequence). V dropped 5 bases and J dropped 11 bases, with 10 bases sitting between them.

At least ten counts were recorded for this clonotype. This rearrangement joins TRBV19 to TRBJ2-5; no firm D call. Per germline, CDR1 LNHDA and CDR2 SQIVND (reference sequence). This CDR3 contains 14 residues. Trimming removed 5 bases at V and 5 bases at J, with 15 bases between. The CDR3 reads CASSLVGPRETQYF. CDR3 bases: TGTGCCAGTAGTCTAGTAGGTCCCAGGGAGACCCAGTACTTC.

This clonotype was seen a few times. This chain uses TRBV20-1 with TRBJ2-2; 8 bases match TRBD1. The ends lost 0 bases at V and 7 bases at J; junction bases unmatched: 10. The CDR3 is 16 amino acids. In germline, CDR1 is DFQATT, CDR2 SNEGSKA (reference sequence). The CDR3 reads CSARDLDRGNSGELFF. The DNA for the CDR3 is TGCAGTGCTAGAGATCTTGACAGGGGAAATAGCGGGGAGCTGTTTTTT.

This clonotype came up many times. The chain couples TRBV5-1 to TRBJ1-1; D is ambiguous. Trimming removed 0 bases from V and 3 bases from J, with 9 bases in between. This CDR3 has 14 residues. Germline lookup yields CDR1 SGHRS and CDR2 YFSETQ. CDR3 in amino acids: CASSLEGSDTEAFF. The DNA of the CDR3 is TGCGCCAGCAGCTTGGAGGGCTCGGACACTGAAGCTTTCTTT.